A selection of T cell receptor beta chains follows, all from one sample in a study of cytomegalovirus exposure and HLA in healthy donors. Profiled with immunoSEQ multiplex PCR; TCRdb holds only in-frame clones, not every one. The sample holds over 150,000 clones; roughly 78% are singletons and the top ten take 1%. Sequenced input: PBMCs. The receptors originated from a woman aged 50 to 65 in good health and CMV-seropositive. Each CDR3 is given with its conserved first and last residue. D genes are given only for firm matches. Rows may omit the clone size; those that give it use once, few, many or a size class.

clone_size	v_call	d_call	j_call	cdr3_aa	cdr3_nt
-	TRBV27	TRBD1	TRBJ2-6	CASSDFRDRASGANVLTF	TGTGCCAGCAGTGACTTCCGGGACAGGGCGTCTGGGGCCAACGTCCTGACTTTC
-	TRBV7-2	-	TRBJ2-5	CASSLIGEETQYF	TGTGCCAGCAGCTTAATCGGGGAAGAGACCCAGTACTTC
-	TRBV7-6	-	TRBJ2-2	CAGGGPPGELFF	TGTGCCGGGGGGGGGCCCCCCGGGGAGCTGTTTTTT
-	TRBV25-1	TRBD1	TRBJ2-7	CASSPGGLMNEQYF	TGTGCCAGCAGTCCAGGGGGCCTAATGAACGAGCAGTACTTC
-	TRBV6-5	-	TRBJ2-5	CASSSDPGKTQYF	TGTGCCAGCAGTTCCGACCCGGGGAAGACCCAGTACTTC
-	TRBV19	-	TRBJ1-2	CASSDSPGYYGYTF	TGTGCCAGTAGTGACTCCCCGGGATACTATGGCTACACCTTC
-	TRBV18	TRBD2	TRBJ2-2	CASSPRAGGLNTGELFF	TGTGCCAGCTCACCGAGGGCGGGAGGCTTGAACACCGGGGAGCTGTTTTTT
-	TRBV5-4	TRBD2	TRBJ2-3	CASSREVTFTDTQYF	TGTGCCAGCAGCCGGGAGGTTACCTTCACAGATACGCAGTATTTT
few	TRBV7-2	TRBD1	TRBJ1-1	CASSPTRQGFTEAFF	TGTGCCAGCAGCCCTACTCGACAGGGTTTCACTGAAGCTTTCTTT
-	TRBV7-9	TRBD1	TRBJ1-5	CSSSAGQGNQPQHF	TGTTCCAGCAGCGCCGGACAGGGGAATCAGCCCCAGCATTTT
-	TRBV7-2	-	TRBJ2-5	CANSLAGRGETQYF	TGTGCCAACAGCTTAGCAGGCCGAGGAGAGACCCAGTACTTC
-	TRBV5-6	-	TRBJ1-6	CASSPGSNSPLHF	TGTGCCAGCAGCCCGGGGAGTAATTCACCCCTCCACTTT
-	TRBV4-3	TRBD2	TRBJ2-7	CASSQDWVGGTSYEQYF	TGCGCCAGCAGCCAAGATTGGGTCGGGGGGACCTCCTACGAGCAGTACTTC
-	TRBV28	-	TRBJ1-2	CASSFAAAKGYTF	TGTGCCAGCAGTTTTGCGGCAGCGAAGGGCTACACCTTC
-	TRBV7-9	-	TRBJ1-4	CSSSLSDRGEKLFF	TGTTCCAGCAGCTTATCGGACCGCGGGGAAAAACTGTTTTTT
-	TRBV19	TRBD1	TRBJ1-4	CASSIGQGALKLFF	TGTGCCAGTAGTATAGGACAGGGGGCGTTGAAACTGTTTTTT
-	TRBV18	-	TRBJ2-2	CASSPDGLSTGELFF	TGTGCCAGCTCACCCGATGGACTGAGCACCGGGGAGCTGTTTTTT
-	TRBV5-6	-	TRBJ1-1	CASSFGAGDTEAFF	TGTGCCAGCAGCTTCGGAGCGGGGGACACTGAAGCTTTCTTT
-	TRBV11-2	TRBD2	TRBJ2-7	CASSLTSGGSYEQYF	TGTGCCAGCAGTCTGACTAGCGGGGGATCCTACGAGCAGTACTTC
-	TRBV14	-	TRBJ2-5	CASSPGYGGQETQYF	TGTGCCAGCAGCCCCGGTTATGGGGGGCAAGAGACCCAGTACTTC
-	TRBV4-3	-	TRBJ1-3	CASSQETGSAGNTIYF	TGCGCCAGCAGCCAAGAAACAGGGTCGGCTGGAAACACCATATATTTT
-	TRBV5-1	TRBD2	TRBJ2-2	CASSFTSGIVTGELFF	TGCGCCAGCAGCTTTACTAGCGGGATAGTCACCGGGGAGCTGTTTTTT
few	TRBV5-1	-	TRBJ2-1	CASSFAAEGEQFF	TGCGCCAGCAGTTTCGCGGCCGAGGGAGAGCAGTTCTTC
few	TRBV5-1	TRBD2	TRBJ2-5	CASSLPSGSGETQYF	TGCGCCAGCAGCTTACCTAGCGGGAGCGGAGAGACCCAGTACTTC
-	TRBV5-4	-	TRBJ2-1	CASSRGQNSYNEQFF	TGTGCCAGCAGCCGAGGACAGAACTCCTACAATGAGCAGTTCTTC
-	TRBV18	TRBD2	TRBJ2-1	CASSPGRLAGVEQFF	TGTGCCAGCTCACCGGGCAGGCTAGCGGGAGTTGAGCAGTTCTTC
-	TRBV9	-	TRBJ1-2	CASSALYGHGYTF	TGTGCCAGCAGCGCGTTATATGGGCATGGCTACACCTTC
-	TRBV27	-	TRBJ1-1	CASSLIRGGGTEAFF	TGTGCCAGCAGTTTGATTCGTGGGGGGGGAACTGAAGCTTTCTTT
-	TRBV10-3	-	TRBJ1-2	CAISETGIGRGYTF	TGTGCCATCAGTGAGACAGGGATTGGACGTGGCTACACCTTC
-	TRBV27	-	TRBJ2-1	CASRVDRGGINEQFF	TGTGCCAGCAGGGTAGACAGGGGAGGGATTAATGAGCAGTTCTTC
-	TRBV28	-	TRBJ1-2	CASRLRGDGYTF	TGTGCCAGCAGGCTCCGGGGGGATGGCTACACCTTC
-	TRBV28	TRBD1	TRBJ2-3	CASSPTGADTQYF	TGTGCCAGCAGCCCGACAGGGGCAGATACGCAGTATTTT
-	TRBV4-2	-	TRBJ2-3	CASSQDWASSSTDTQYF	TGTGCCAGCAGCCAAGATTGGGCTAGCTCGAGCACAGATACGCAGTATTTT
-	TRBV12-2	-	TRBJ1-5	CASRLNPGTEGHQPQHF	TGTGCAAGTCGCTTAAATCCTGGGACAGAGGGGCATCAGCCCCAGCATTTT
once	TRBV5-1	-	TRBJ1-2	CASSEGLDFGYTF	TGCGCCAGCAGCGAGGGACTCGACTTCGGCTACACCTTC
-	TRBV5-1	-	TRBJ2-1	CASRGGWDEQFF	TGCGCCAGCAGGGGAGGATGGGATGAGCAGTTCTTC
-	TRBV19	TRBD2	TRBJ2-4	CASSPSGGMGKNIQYF	TGTGCCAGTAGTCCTAGCGGGGGAATGGGCAAAAACATTCAGTACTTC
-	TRBV7-8	TRBD1	TRBJ1-2	CASSLVGQGVSGYTF	TGTGCCAGCAGCTTAGTGGGGCAGGGGGTGAGTGGCTACACCTTC
-	TRBV4-1	TRBD1	TRBJ1-2	CASSQESTGLGYTF	TGCGCCAGCAGCCAAGAATCGACAGGGCTTGGCTACACCTTC
-	TRBV7-3	-	TRBJ2-3	CASSPERHRTDTQYF	TGTGCCAGCAGCCCAGAACGACATCGCACAGATACGCAGTATTTT